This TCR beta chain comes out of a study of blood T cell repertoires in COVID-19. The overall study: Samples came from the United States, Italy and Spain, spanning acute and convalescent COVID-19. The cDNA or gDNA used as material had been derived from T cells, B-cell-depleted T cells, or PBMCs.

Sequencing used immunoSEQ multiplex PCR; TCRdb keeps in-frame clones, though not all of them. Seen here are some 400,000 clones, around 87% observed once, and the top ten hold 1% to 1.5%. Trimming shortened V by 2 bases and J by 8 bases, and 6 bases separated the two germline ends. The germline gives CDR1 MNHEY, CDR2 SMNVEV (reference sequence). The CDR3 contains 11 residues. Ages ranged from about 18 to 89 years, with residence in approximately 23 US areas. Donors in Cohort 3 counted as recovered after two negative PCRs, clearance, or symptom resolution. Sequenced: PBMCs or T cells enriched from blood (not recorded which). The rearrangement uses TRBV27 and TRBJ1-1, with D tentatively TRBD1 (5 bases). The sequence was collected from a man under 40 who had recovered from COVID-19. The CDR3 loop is CASSLAGEAFF. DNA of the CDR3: TGTGCCAGCAGTTTAGCAGGGGAAGCTTTCTTT.